This entry lists 22 T cell receptor beta chains sequenced from one sample in a study of shared clonotypes between healthy human individuals (dated by TCRdb to 2018 to 2021). The library was built by means of the immunoSEQ multiplex PCR assay. TCRdb limited this immuneACCESS table to in-frame rearrangements with V and J called. A share of clones is missing; checked studies link under half to unresolved V genes, and the rest is unexplained. A total of roughly 2.2 million clones appear in this sample, 93% of them only once. The ten largest clones represent under 0.45% of the sample. Sequencing used naive CD4+ T cells from PBMCs. The label giving this sample's cell subset or site can be read as: CD45RA+ positively selected. These TCRs come from a man between 18 and 29 years old in good health. Some clones in this sample may be carry-over from other donors' samples.

Comments on this clone: Other DNA sequences from this sample encode an identical CDR3 as well. The chain recombines TRBV5-1 with TRBJ2-3; D perhaps matches TRBD1 (6 bases). Germline V gene lookup returns CDR1 SGHRS and CDR2 YFSETQ. This CDR3 is built from 15 residues. V dropped 1 base and J dropped 0 bases, with 9 bases sitting between them. CDR3 protein: CASSLPGHSTDTQYF. The CDR3, as DNA: TGCGCCAGCAGCTTGCCGGGACACAGCACAGATACGCAGTATTTT.

This rearrangement joins TRBV11-2 to TRBJ2-2, with a weak D call TRBD1 (5 bases). The CDR3 contains 16 residues. In germline, CDR1 is SGHAT, CDR2 FQNNGV. V was trimmed by 7 bases and J by 4 bases, leaving 19 bases between them. This chain's CDR3 is CASITLGQGATGELFF. The CDR3 DNA sequence: TGTGCCAGCATAACACTCGGGCAGGGTGCCACCGGGGAGCTGTTTTTT.

This clone was observed a few times. This chain joins TRBV5-1 and TRBJ1-1; 7 nucleotides line up with TRBD1. Trimming cost V 6 bases and J 1 base; bases outside gene matches: 3. Per germline, CDR1 SGHRS and CDR2 YFSETQ. The CDR3 length is 13 residues. Here the CDR3 DNA reads TGCGCCAGCAAGTGGGACAGGAACACTGAAGCTTTCTTT. Protein product: CASKWDRNTEAFF. Full variable domain (rest looked up from reference TRBV5-1 and TRBJ1-1): KAGVTQTPRYLIKTRGQQVTLSCSPISGHRSVSWYQQTPGQGLQFLFEYFSETQRNKGNFPGRFSGRQFSNSRSEMNVSTLELGDSALYLCASKWDRNTEAFFGQGTRLTVV.

The chain links TRBV6-5 to TRBJ1-4, with TRBD1 identical over 9 bases. CDR1 and CDR2 (germline): MNHEY, SVGAGI. Losses at the gene ends were 9 bases for V and 8 bases for J; bases not matched to a gene: 13. This CDR3 region has 15 residues. CDR3 in amino acids: CASRTGGGAAEKLFF. CDR3 nucleotides: TGTGCCAGTCGAACAGGGGGCGGGGCGGCCGAAAAACTGTTTTTT.

This clone was detected a few times. Different DNA sequences within this sample yield the same CDR3. This chain uses TRBV28 with TRBJ1-1; unclear D gene. Trimming stripped 5 bases from V and 4 bases from J, with 8 bases between. Germline CDR1 MDHEN, CDR2 SYDVKM. The CDR3 covers 12 residues. The CDR3 sequence is CASSPLLTEAFF. The CDR3 region has the DNA TGTGCCAGCAGTCCGCTGCTCACTGAAGCTTTCTTT.

This chain connects TRBV10-3 to TRBJ2-1; TRBD2 is a possible D gene (5 bases). This CDR3 spans 16 amino acids. Trimming removed 0 bases at V and 0 bases at J, with 9 bases between. Germline CDR1 reads ENHRY; CDR2 reads SYGVKD. CDR3 DNA sequence: TGTGCCATCAGTGAGTCGGGGAGTGGCTCCTACAATGAGCAGTTCTTC. Translation gives CAISESGSGSYNEQFF.

The V call is TRBV12-5, the J call TRBJ2-2; 8 positions match TRBD1. The germline gives CDR1 LGHNT, CDR2 FRNRAP. The CDR3 is 20 amino acids. V lost 2 bases to trimming and J lost 0 bases; unmatched junction nucleotides: 14. The DNA of the CDR3 is TGTGCTAGTGGTTTGCCTCCGGGACAGGTAATGCCCCCGAACACCGGGGAGCTGTTTTTT. Amino acid sequence: CASGLPPGQVMPPNTGELFF.

The rearrangement links TRBV11-2 to TRBJ1-1; D is unclear. Germline CDR1 and CDR2: SGHAT and FQNNGV. The CDR3 length is 14 residues. V lost 4 bases, J lost 5 bases, and 14 bases lay in between. The CDR3: CASSSKAVGTEAFF. In DNA, the CDR3 is TGTGCCAGCAGCTCGAAAGCGGTAGGGACTGAAGCTTTCTTT.

This clone was counted between two and nine times. V and J are TRBV7-3 and TRBJ1-2; TRBD1 matches at 10 bases. There are 14 residues in the CDR3. The germline gives CDR1 SGHTA, CDR2 FQGTGA. Germline trimming cut 6 bases from V and 6 bases from J; bases unmatched to any gene: 7. Here the CDR3 DNA reads TGTGCCAGCAGACTTGGGACAGGGGCCGATGGCTACACCTTC. It codes for CASRLGTGADGYTF.

The V call is TRBV11-3, the J call TRBJ2-7, with a possible D match to TRBD2 (6 bases). CDR1 and CDR2 from the germline V gene are SGHNT and YENEEA. The CDR3 is 14 amino acids. Between the trimmed V and J ends, which lost 3 bases and 2 bases, there was a span of 11 bases. The chain's CDR3 is CASSLGGVAYEQYF. CDR3 bases: TGTGCCAGCAGCTTGGGAGGTGTTGCCTACGAGCAGTACTTC.

The chain carries TRBV6-5 and TRBJ2-5; a possible D gene is TRBD1 (5 bases). The V gene lost 6 bases and the J gene lost 2 bases, with 13 bases spanning the gap. This CDR3 is built from 14 residues. Germline CDR1 reads MNHEY; CDR2 reads SVGAGI. CDR3 DNA: TGTGCCAGCAGCATTCGACAGCCGCAAGAGACCCAGTACTTC. This encodes CASSIRQPQETQYF.

V and J are TRBV28 and TRBJ1-5, with D unclear. The CDR3 spans 14 residues. Germline V gene lookup returns CDR1 MDHEN and CDR2 SYDVKM. Trimming left V 5 bases short and J 2 bases short, with 10 bases between. The CDR3 loop reads CASSLDIRNQPQHF. CDR3 sequence (DNA): TGTGCCAGCAGTCTCGACATTCGCAATCAGCCCCAGCATTTT. The full variable domain, completed using reference TRBV28 and TRBJ1-5, is DVKVTQSSRYLVKRTGEKVFLECVQDMDHENMFWYRQDPGLGLRLIYFSYDVKMKEKGDIPEGYSVSREKKERFSLILESASTNQTSMYLCASSLDIRNQPQHFGDGTRLSIL.

The chain is built from TRBV5-8 and TRBJ1-1, with 8 bases that match TRBD1. The germline V gene encodes CDR1 SGHTS and CDR2 YDEGEE. Trimming at V came to 4 bases and at J to 4 bases, leaving 9 bases not matched to a gene. The CDR3 length is 15 residues. CDR3 region: CASSRRSTGGTEAFF. The CDR3, as DNA: TGTGCCAGCAGCCGTAGATCAACAGGGGGCACTGAAGCTTTCTTT.

The chain's CDR3 is CASGSSGSENIQYF. The CDR3 DNA sequence: TGTGCCAGCGGATCAAGTGGGAGCGAAAACATTCAGTACTTC. The J gene is TRBJ2-4, the V gene TRBV2; maybe TRBD2 (5 bases). The CDR3 has 14 residues. CDR1 and CDR2 from the germline V gene are SNHLY and FYNNEI. Between the trimmed V and J ends, which lost 8 bases and 5 bases, there was a span of 16 bases.

The rearrangement links TRBV11-2 to TRBJ1-5, with TRBD1 identical over 7 bases. Germline V CDR1 and CDR2: SGHAT, FQNNGV. The CDR3 length is 14 residues. J gave up 7 bases and V 4 bases, and 7 bases lay outside the gene matches. CDR3 in DNA: TGTGCCAGCAGCTCGGACAGGCAAGGCCAGCCCCAGCATTTT. Residues: CASSSDRQGQPQHF.

The chain combines TRBV6-5 with TRBJ1-2; D gene unclear. This CDR3 is 15 amino acids long. The V end was cut by 0 bases, the J end by 1 base, with 9 bases between. Germline V CDR1 and CDR2: MNHEY, SVGAGI. Here the CDR3 reads CASSYSVGINYGYTF. The CDR3 nucleotides are TGTGCCAGCAGTTACTCCGTCGGAATTAACTATGGCTACACCTTC.

This chain joins TRBV7-9 and TRBJ2-3; D gene uncertain. V lost 5 bases and J 0 bases, leaving 15 bases between the germline ends. This CDR3 comprises 16 residues. In germline, CDR1 is SEHNR, CDR2 FQNEAQ (reference sequence). In DNA form, the CDR3 reads TGTGCCAGCAGCCCGGAATTTAGTCAGAGCACAGATACGCAGTATTTT. This translates into CASSPEFSQSTDTQYF. The complete variable domain, with remaining parts taken from reference TRBV7-9 and TRBJ2-3, reads DTGVSQNPRHKITKRGQNVTFRCDPISEHNRLYWYRQTLGQGPEFLTYFQNEAQLEKSRLLSDRFSAERPKGSFSTLEIQRTEQGDSAMYLCASSPEFSQSTDTQYFGPGTRLTVL.

The genes are TRBV2 and TRBJ1-4, with a weak D call TRBD1 (6 bases). The CDR3 covers 13 residues. V lost 7 bases to trimming and J lost 8 bases, with 14 bases between them. The germline V gene encodes CDR1 SNHLY and CDR2 FYNNEI. This chain's CDR3 is CASNEGEWEKLFF. DNA of the CDR3: TGTGCCAGCAATGAGGGGGAGTGGGAAAAACTGTTTTTT.

The chain has TRBV6-1 and TRBJ2-7; D gene unclear. The ends were cut back, 0 bases at V and 0 bases at J, with 9 bases in the middle. The CDR3 contains 15 residues. Germline V gene lookup returns CDR1 MNHNS and CDR2 SASEGT. CDR3 nucleotides: TGTGCCAGCAGTGAAGCGGAGACCTTCTCCTACGAGCAGTACTTC. It is translated as CASSEAETFSYEQYF.

The chain uses TRBV19 and TRBJ1-5; D possibly corresponds to TRBD1 (5 bases). Between the trimmed V and J ends, which lost 5 bases and 4 bases, there was a span of 21 bases. Per the germline V gene, CDR1 is LNHDA and CDR2 is SQIVND (reference sequence). This CDR3 comprises 17 residues. The CDR3 here is CASSPRDSGGPNQPQHF. CDR3 DNA sequence: TGTGCCAGTAGTCCCCGAGACAGCGGAGGCCCTAATCAGCCCCAGCATTTT.

V gene TRBV30 combines with J gene TRBJ2-5, with D perhaps assigned TRBD1 or TRBD2 (7 bases each). This CDR3 comprises 14 residues. The ends were cut back, 8 bases at V and 3 bases at J, with 19 bases in the middle. Germline V lookup: CDR1 GTSNPN, CDR2 SVGIG (reference sequence). CDR3 residues: CAPRGGGSEETQYF. CDR3 DNA: TGTGCCCCCAGGGGGGGAGGATCGGAAGAGACCCAGTACTTC.

The chain recombines TRBV2 with TRBJ1-5; maybe TRBD1 (5 bases). Germline CDR1 is SNHLY and CDR2 is FYNNEI. Trimming shortened V by 8 bases and J by 0 bases, and 11 bases separated the two germline ends. This CDR3 has 14 residues. Here the CDR3 DNA reads TGTGCCAGCCAAAGGGGATTTAGCAATCAGCCCCAGCATTTT. Encoded protein: CASQRGFSNQPQHF.